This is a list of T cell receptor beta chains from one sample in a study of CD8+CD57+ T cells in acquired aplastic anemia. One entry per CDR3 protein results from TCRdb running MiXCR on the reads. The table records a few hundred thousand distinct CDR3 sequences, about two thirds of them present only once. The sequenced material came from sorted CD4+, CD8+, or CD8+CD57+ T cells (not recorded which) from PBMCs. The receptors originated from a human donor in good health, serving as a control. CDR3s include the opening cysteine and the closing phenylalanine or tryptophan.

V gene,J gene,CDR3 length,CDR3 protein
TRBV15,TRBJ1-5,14,CATSKDRGHQPQHF
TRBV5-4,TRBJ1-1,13,CASSVNRGPEAFF
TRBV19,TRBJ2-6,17,CASSNVPGQGWTHVFAF
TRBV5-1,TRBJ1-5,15,CASSLGAGKFEPQHF
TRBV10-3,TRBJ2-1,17,CACSYSPGLAGNNEQFF
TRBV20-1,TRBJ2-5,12,CSARGLEETQYF
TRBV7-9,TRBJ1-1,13,CASSFKQGAEAFF
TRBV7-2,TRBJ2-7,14,CASSPGQGEYEQYF
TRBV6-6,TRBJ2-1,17,CACSRRQLADGGGEQFF
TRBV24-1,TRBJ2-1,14,CATSEGQGFNEQFF
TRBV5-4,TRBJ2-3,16,CASGESGGVPGDTQYF
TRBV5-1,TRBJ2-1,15,CASSLELGLYNEQFF
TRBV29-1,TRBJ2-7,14,CSGIGLAGSYEQYF
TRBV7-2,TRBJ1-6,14,CASSSQGGNQPLHF
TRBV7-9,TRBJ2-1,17,CASSLARAAASYTEQFF
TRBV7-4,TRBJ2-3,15,CASSSLLPMLHLRYF
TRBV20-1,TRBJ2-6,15,CSASAGSSGANVLAF
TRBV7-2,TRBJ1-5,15,CASSWTWSGNQPQHF
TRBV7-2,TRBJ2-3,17,CASSSQGGDQRQHTQYF
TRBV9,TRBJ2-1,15,CASTPASGRGDEQFF
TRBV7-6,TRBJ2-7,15,CASSWRRQSGDEQYF
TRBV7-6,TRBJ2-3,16,CASSLGLPGGTDTQYF
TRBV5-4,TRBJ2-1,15,CATSKPRGAYNEQFF
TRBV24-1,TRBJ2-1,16,CATSQAPGQGLGEQFF
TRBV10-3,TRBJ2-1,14,CAIRGDGHPYEQFF
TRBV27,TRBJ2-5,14,CASSQTGAQETQYF
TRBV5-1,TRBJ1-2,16,CASSRGPQGANYGYTF
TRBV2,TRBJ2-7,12,CASSEAPQGASF
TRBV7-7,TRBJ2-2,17,CASSLARWNAGAGELFF
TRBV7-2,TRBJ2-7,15,CASSKRDLLSYEQYF
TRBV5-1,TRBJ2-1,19,CASSLERGGTSGSRKEQFF
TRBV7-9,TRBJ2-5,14,CATRGQEDGLTQYF
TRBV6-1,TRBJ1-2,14,CATQGGATQYGYTF
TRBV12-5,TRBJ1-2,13,CASGFVAGYGYTF
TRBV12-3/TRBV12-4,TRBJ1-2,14,CASSPGSQGYGYTF
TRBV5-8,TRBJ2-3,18,CASSIQGRAGGLTDAQYF
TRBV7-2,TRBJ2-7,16,CASSQAPDNSYDQQYF
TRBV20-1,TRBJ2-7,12,CSADNNYGYKYF
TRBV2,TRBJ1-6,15,CASRMADRGNSPLHF
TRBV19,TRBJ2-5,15,CASSPRDRGVETQYF
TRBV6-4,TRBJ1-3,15,CASSKREGINNTIYF
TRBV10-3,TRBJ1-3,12,CAVYSYGNTIYF
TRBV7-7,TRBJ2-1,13,CASSSDRDNEQFF
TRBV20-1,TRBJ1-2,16,CSALATPGPSSYGYTF
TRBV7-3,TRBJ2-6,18,CASSSIAGGRRGANVLTF
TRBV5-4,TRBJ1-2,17,CASSLDWIAGGAGGYTF
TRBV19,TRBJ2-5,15,CASSLPAASNQPQYF
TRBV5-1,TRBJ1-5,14,CASSAEQGVTPQHF
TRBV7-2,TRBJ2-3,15,CASSFGRGGANTQYF
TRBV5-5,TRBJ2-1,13,CASSLGGGREQFF
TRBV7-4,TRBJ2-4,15,CASSLVTRPHIRQYF
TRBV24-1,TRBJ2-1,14,CASSEAGDYNEQFF
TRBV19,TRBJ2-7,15,CASSDGQRSSYEQYF
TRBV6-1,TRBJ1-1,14,CASSHGGSGTEAFF
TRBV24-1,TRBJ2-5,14,CATSDEGTVMPQYF
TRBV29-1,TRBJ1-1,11,CSVMDAGYAFF
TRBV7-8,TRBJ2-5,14,CASSLAQGKKVSSF
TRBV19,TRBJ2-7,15,CASSSGTGAAYEQYF